This T cell receptor beta chain derives from a study of blood T cells in healthy people across ages. The second PCR ran roughly 6 to 11 cycles with a sample-barcoded 5' primer and J-beta primers. All cDNA molecules were each tagged by a template-switch adaptor with 12 random nucleotides. One entry per CDR3 protein results from TCRdb running MiXCR on the 5' RACE reads. The table records approximately 800,000 distinct CDR3 sequences, roughly 50% of them present only once. V trimming: 6 bases; J trimming: 4 bases; junction bases outside the gene matches: 12. The CDR3 has 14 residues. Germline V gene data show CDR1 as DFQATT and CDR2 as SNEGSKA (reference sequence). On this clonotype: Its antigen is currently unknown.

Total RNA was isolated from each sample in quantities of at least 5.5 micrograms. Overall study findings and caveats: PBMC samples, being unsorted, prevented any conclusive comparison of naive and antigen-experienced cells.

Specimen: blood. This chain connects TRBV20-1 to TRBJ2-7; TRBD1 matches at 7 bases. The receptor was isolated from a man of 80 years or more in good health. This CDR3 is CSASLLGRGYEQYF. The CDR3 DNA reads TGCAGTGCCTCCCTGCTAGGCAGGGGGTACGAGCAGTACTTC.